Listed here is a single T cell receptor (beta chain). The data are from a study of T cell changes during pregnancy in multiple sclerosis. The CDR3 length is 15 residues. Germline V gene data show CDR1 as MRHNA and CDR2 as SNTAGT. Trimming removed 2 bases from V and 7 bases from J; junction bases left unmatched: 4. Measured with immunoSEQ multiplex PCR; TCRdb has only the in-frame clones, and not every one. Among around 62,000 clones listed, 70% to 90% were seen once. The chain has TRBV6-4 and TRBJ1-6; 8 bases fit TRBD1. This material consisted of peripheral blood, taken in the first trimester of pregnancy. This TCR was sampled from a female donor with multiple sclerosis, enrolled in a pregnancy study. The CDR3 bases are TGTGCCAGCAGTGACACGAGACAGGGGAATTCACCCCTCCACTTT. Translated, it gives CASSDTRQGNSPLHF.